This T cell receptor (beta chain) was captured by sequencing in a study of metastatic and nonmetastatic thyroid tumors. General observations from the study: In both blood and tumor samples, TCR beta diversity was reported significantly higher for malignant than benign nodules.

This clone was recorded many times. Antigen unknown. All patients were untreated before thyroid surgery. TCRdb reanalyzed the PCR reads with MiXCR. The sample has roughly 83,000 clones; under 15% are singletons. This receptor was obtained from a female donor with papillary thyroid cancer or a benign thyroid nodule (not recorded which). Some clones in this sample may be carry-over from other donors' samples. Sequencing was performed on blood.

The CDR3, as DNA: TGCGCCAGCAGCTTGCGGCCGTCAAACACCGGGGAGCTGTTTTTT. It is translated as CASSLRPSNTGELFF. The chain is built from TRBV5-1 and TRBJ2-2; D unresolved. This CDR3 is 15 amino acids long. Germline V gene sequence: CDR1 SGHRS, CDR2 YFSETQ. V was trimmed by 1 base and J by 2 bases, leaving 9 bases between them. Using reference TRBV5-1 and TRBJ2-2 for the parts outside the CDR3, the full variable domain is KAGVTQTPRYLIKTRGQQVTLSCSPISGHRSVSWYQQTPGQGLQFLFEYFSETQRNKGNFPGRFSGRQFSNSRSEMNVSTLELGDSALYLCASSLRPSNTGELFFGEGSRLTVL.